This TCR beta chain derives from a study of post-analysis software for immune sequencing data (dated by TCRdb to about 2015). As for the study more broadly: Recorded disease courses included relapsing-remitting, secondary progressive and progressive-relapsing multiple sclerosis, with some patients lacking subtype annotation. A subset of samples was prepared in parallel using single-end sample barcoding, then pooled and co-amplified after Illumina adapter ligation. The multiple sclerosis patient repertoires were compared with 11 previously published healthy control repertoires from donors aged roughly 6 to 25 years.

To demonstrate the VDJtools post-analysis software, TCR beta repertoires were profiled from the peripheral blood of about 14 young patients with multiple sclerosis. Multiple sclerosis patients were children and adolescents aged roughly 6 to 17 years. Beyond this particular receptor, the publication reports: Strong co-clustering of samples prepared in the same batch was shown by direct clustering with F measure, prompting a batch-effect correction. The multiple sclerosis patient group was slightly younger than the control group. Normalized Chao1 diversity was significantly lower in multiple sclerosis patients than controls, suggesting substantial peripheral T-cell clonal expansion. Significantly higher frequencies in patients than in controls were found for roughly 5 TRBV segments, including TRBV5-6, TRBV5-1 and TRBV20-1.

The library was generated by PCR. Sequencing was carried out with an Illumina HiSeq 2500. Unique molecular identifiers were incorporated into TCR beta cDNA libraries to reduce PCR and sequencing biases. Per 1 to 10 million input T cells, around 500,000 cDNA molecules were obtained, such that each molecule approximated one T cell. Patient libraries were prepared and sequenced with the same protocol used for the earlier healthy control dataset. Samples belonging to the same batch were prepared together, multiplexed and sequenced on a shared HiSeq lane. The study's own analysis went as follows. Raw barcoded reads were processed with MIGEC, discarding single-read molecular identifier groups before consensus assembly and CDR3 extraction. VDJtools was used for post-analysis of the clonotype tables, and diversity was normalized by down-sampling every dataset to the size of the smallest sample. To correct batch-related cross-sample contamination, repertoire overlap clustering matched CDR3 amino acid sequences but not nucleotide sequences. TCRdb took the public reads, trimmed them with fastp at Q25, ran MiXCR for clone calling and kept in-frame beta chains. Rows with a matching CDR3 protein are joined into one entry that keeps the most common DNA and genes. The V and J calls reflect TCRdb's pipeline rather than the authors' work. In all, the sample holds about 540,000 distinct CDR3 sequences, and around a third of those were seen once. Of the sample, around 5.9% falls within the top ten clones.

To note about this clonotype: Its antigen is unknown. Base qualities are not provided; no much larger clone lies one nucleotide away.

Including the terminal cysteine and phenylalanine, the CDR3 comprises 12 residues. This entry keeps only the CDR3 DNA: 36 bases, framed from base 1. Trimming costs V 5 bases and J 2 bases, and their ends lie 9 bases apart. The germline V gene provides CDR1 SQVTM and CDR2 ANQGSEA. The V and J segments used are TRBV29-1 and TRBJ2-5, with TRBD2 tentatively as D gene (5 bases match). The TCR comes from a girl aged 2-17 years with multiple sclerosis. Sequencing was carried out using blood. The DNA reads as follows: TGCAGCGTTAGCGGCAGTCAAGAGACCCAGTACTTC. This codes for CSVSGSQETQYF.